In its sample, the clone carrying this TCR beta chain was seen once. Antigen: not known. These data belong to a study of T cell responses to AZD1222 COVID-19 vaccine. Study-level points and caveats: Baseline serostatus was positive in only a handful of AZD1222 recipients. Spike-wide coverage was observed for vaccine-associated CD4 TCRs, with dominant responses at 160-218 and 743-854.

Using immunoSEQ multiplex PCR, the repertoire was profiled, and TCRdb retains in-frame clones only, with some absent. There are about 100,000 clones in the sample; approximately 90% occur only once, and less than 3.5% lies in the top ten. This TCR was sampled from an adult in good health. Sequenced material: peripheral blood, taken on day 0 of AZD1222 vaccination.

CDR3 DNA sequence: TGCAGCGTTGAAGACAGGGGTTTTCTTGGTGGCTACACCTTC. It translates to CSVEDRGFLGGYTF. The rearrangement joins TRBV29-1 to TRBJ1-2; a possible D gene is TRBD1 (6 bases). The CDR3 spans 14 residues. Trimming stripped 0 bases from V and 7 bases from J, with 15 bases between. CDR1 is SQVTM and CDR2 is ANQGSEA in the germline V gene.